This T cell receptor beta chain was retrieved from a study of blood T cell repertoires in COVID-19. How the authors handled the data: The assay estimated nucleated cells by amplifying reference gene primers. Generated by immunoSEQ multiplex PCR, the TCRdb table keeps only in-frame clones and is missing some. For V, J and clone size, that table is used; D and trimming come from the DNA. The sample consists of around 140,000 clones, around 86% of them appearing once. V was pared by 3 bases and J by 8 bases, with 12 bases of the junction left unmatched. The CDR3 runs to 16 residues. Germline CDR1 is MDHEN and CDR2 is SYDVKM.

The sequenced sample was peripheral blood. J is TRBJ1-2 and V is TRBV28; TRBD1 aligns across 10 bases. This clonotype was obtained from a woman aged 70 to 79 with COVID-19, enrolled during active disease. CDR3: CASSFQHRGQGLGYTF. CDR3 DNA: TGTGCCAGCAGTTTCCAGCACCGGGGACAGGGGTTAGGCTACACCTTC.